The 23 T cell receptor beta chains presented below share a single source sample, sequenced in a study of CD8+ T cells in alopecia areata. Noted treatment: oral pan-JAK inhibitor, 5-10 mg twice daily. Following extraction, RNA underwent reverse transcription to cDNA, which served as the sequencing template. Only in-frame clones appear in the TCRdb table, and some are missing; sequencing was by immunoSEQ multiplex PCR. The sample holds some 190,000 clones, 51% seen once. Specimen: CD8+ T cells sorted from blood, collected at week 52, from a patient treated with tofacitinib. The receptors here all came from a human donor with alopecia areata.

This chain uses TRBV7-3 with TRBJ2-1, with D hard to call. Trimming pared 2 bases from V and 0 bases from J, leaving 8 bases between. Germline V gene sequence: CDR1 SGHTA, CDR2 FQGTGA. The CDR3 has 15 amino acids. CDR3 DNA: TGTGCCAGCAGCTTACAATGGGGCTCCTACAATGAGCAGTTCTTC. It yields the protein CASSLQWGSYNEQFF. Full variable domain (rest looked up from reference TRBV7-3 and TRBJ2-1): GAGVSQTPSNKVTEKGKYVELRCDPISGHTALYWYRQSLGQGPEFLIYFQGTGAADDSGLPNDRFFAVRPEGSVSTLKIQRTERGDSAVYLCASSLQWGSYNEQFFGPGTRLTVL.

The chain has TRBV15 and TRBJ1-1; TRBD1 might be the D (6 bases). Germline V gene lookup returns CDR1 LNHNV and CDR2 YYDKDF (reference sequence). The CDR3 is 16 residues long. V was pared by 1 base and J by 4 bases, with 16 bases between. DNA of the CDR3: TGTGCCACCAGCAGAGCCCCGGGACAAAAACGCACTGAAGCTTTCTTT. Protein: CATSRAPGQKRTEAFF.

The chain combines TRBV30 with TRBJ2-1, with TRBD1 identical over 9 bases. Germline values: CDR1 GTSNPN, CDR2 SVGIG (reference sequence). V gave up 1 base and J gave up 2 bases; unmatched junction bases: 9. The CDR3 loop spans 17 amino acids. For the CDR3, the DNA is TGTGCCTGGAGTGGGATATCTCGGACAGGGGCCTACAATGAGCAGTTCTTC. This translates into CAWSGISRTGAYNEQFF.

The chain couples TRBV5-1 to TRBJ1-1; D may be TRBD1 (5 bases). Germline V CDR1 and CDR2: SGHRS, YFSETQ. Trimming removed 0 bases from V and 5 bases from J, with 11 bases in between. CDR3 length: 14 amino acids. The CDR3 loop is CASSLEATGTEAFF. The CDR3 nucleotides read TGCGCCAGCAGCTTGGAGGCAACAGGAACTGAAGCTTTCTTT.

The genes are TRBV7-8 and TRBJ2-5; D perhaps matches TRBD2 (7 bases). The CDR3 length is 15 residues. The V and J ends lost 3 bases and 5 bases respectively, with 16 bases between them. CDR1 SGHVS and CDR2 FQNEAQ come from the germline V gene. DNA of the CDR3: TGTGCCAGCAGCTTCACTCCGGGGGGCCCGGAGACCCAGTACTTC. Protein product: CASSFTPGGPETQYF.

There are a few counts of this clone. CDR3 sequence (DNA): TGCAGCGTTGATTTTCCCGAAGAGATCTATGGCTACACCTTC. This gives the protein CSVDFPEEIYGYTF. The rearrangement links TRBV29-1 to TRBJ1-2; D is unresolved. Germline V lookup: CDR1 SQVTM, CDR2 ANQGSEA. CDR3 length: 14 amino acids. The germline V and J ends were trimmed by 3 bases and 4 bases, with 15 bases remaining between them.

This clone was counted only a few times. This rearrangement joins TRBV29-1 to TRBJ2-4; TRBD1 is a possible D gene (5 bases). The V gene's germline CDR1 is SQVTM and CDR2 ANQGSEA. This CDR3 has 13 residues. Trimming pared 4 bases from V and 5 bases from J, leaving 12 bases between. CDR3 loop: CSVVPGSQNIQYF. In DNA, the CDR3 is TGCAGCGTTGTGCCAGGGTCACAAAACATTCAGTACTTC.

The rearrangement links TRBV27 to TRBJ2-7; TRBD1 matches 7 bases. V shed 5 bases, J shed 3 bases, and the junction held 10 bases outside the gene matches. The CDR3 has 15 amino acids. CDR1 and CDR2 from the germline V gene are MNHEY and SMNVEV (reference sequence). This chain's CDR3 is CASSAPGGLSYEQYF. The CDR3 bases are TGTGCCAGCAGTGCACCAGGGGGTCTAAGCTACGAGCAGTACTTC.

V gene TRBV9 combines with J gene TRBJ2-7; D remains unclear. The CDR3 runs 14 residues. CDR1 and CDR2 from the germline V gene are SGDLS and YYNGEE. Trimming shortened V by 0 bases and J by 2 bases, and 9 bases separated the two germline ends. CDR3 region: CASSVASEPYEQYF. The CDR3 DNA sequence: TGTGCCAGCAGCGTAGCTTCGGAGCCCTACGAGCAGTACTTC.

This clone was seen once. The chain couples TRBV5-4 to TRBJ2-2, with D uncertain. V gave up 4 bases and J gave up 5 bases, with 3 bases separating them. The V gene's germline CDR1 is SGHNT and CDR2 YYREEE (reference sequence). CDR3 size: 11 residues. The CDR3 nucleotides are TGTGCCAGCAGCAGTACCGGGGAGCTGTTTTTT. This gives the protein CASSSTGELFF.

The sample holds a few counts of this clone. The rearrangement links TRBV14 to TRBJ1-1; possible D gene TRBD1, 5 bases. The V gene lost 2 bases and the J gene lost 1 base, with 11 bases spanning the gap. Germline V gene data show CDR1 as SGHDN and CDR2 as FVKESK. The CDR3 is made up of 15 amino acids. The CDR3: CASSQRGRANTEAFF. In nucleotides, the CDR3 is TGTGCCAGCAGCCAACGTGGCAGGGCGAACACTGAAGCTTTCTTT.

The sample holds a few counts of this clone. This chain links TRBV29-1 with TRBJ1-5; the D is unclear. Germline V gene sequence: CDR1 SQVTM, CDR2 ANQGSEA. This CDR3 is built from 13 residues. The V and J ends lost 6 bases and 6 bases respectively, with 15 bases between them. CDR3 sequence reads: CSVREAGSQPQHF. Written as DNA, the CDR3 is TGCAGCGTCCGGGAGGCGGGCAGTCAGCCCCAGCATTTT.

CDR3 nucleotides: TGTGCCAGTAGTGAAGGGGGCGAAGCTTTCTTT. This translates into CASSEGGEAFF. The chain uses TRBV19 and TRBJ1-1; 7 bases are shared with TRBD1. This CDR3 comprises 11 residues. V lost 5 bases and J lost 8; bases outside the gene matches: 2. The germline CDR1 and CDR2 sequences are LNHDA and SQIVND (reference sequence).

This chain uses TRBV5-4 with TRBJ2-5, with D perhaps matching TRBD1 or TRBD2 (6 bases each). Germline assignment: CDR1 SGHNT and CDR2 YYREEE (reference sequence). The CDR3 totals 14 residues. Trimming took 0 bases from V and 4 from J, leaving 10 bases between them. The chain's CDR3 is CASSLAGGVETQYF. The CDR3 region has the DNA TGTGCCAGCAGCTTGGCCGGGGGCGTAGAGACCCAGTACTTC.

This CDR3 reads CASSPTGFQETQYF. DNA of the CDR3: TGTGCCAGCAGCCCGACAGGATTCCAAGAGACCCAGTACTTC. This rearrangement joins TRBV7-3 to TRBJ2-5; tentative D call: TRBD1 (6 bases). The CDR3 loop spans 14 amino acids. Trimming removed 5 bases from V and 1 base from J, with 11 bases in between. Germline assignment: CDR1 SGHTA and CDR2 FQGTGA.

CDR3 sequence (DNA): TGTGCCAGCAGTCGACTGGGGACAGGGATCGGCTACACCTTC. Amino acid sequence: CASSRLGTGIGYTF. The chain couples TRBV6-1 to TRBJ1-2, with 9 positions matching TRBD1. Trimming cost V 5 bases and J 8 bases; bases outside gene matches: 9. The germline V gene has CDR1 MNHNS and CDR2 SASEGT. The CDR3 is 14 amino acids.

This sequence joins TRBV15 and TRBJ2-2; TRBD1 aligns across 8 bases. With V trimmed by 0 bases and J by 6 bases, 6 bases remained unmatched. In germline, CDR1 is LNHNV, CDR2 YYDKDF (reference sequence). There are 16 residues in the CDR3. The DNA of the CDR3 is TGTGCCACCAGCAGAGATTGGACAGGGCAGGCCGGGGAGCTGTTTTTT. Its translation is CATSRDWTGQAGELFF.

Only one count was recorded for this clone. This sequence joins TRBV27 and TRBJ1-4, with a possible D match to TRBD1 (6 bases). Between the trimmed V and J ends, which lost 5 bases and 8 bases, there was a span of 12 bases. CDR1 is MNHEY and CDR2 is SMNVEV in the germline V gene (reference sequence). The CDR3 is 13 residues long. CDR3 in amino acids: CASSPLGTEKLFF. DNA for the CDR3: TGTGCCAGCAGTCCGTTGGGGACAGAAAAACTGTTTTTT.

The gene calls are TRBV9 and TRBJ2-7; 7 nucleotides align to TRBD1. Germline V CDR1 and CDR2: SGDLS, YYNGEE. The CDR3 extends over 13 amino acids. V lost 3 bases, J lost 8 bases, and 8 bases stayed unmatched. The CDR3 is CASSELTGFKQYF. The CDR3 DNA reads TGTGCCAGCAGCGAGTTGACAGGGTTCAAGCAGTACTTC.

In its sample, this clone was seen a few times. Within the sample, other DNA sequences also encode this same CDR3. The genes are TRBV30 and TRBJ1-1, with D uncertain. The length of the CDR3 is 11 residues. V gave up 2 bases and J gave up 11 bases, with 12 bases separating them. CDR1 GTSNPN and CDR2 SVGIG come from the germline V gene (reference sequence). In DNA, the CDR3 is TGTGCCTGGAGTAAGGGAGTCGAGGCTTTCTTT. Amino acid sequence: CAWSKGVEAFF.

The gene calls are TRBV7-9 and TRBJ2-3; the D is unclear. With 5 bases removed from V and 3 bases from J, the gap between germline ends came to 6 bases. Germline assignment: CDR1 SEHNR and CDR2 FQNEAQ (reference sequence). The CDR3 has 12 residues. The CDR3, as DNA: TGTGCCAGCAGCCTTCAGACAGATACGCAGTATTTT. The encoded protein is CASSLQTDTQYF.

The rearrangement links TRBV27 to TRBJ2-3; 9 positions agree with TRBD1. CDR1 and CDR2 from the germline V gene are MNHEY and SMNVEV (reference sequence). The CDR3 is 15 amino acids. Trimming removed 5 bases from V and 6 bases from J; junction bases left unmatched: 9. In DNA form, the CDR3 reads TGTGCCAGCAGTAGTGCGGGACAGGGTGGGGATACGCAGTATTTT. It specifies CASSSAGQGGDTQYF.

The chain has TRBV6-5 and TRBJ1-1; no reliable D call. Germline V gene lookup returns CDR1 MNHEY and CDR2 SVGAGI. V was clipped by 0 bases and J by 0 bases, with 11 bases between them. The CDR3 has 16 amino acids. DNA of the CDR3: TGTGCCAGCAGTTACTCACGACAAAACTTGAACACTGAAGCTTTCTTT. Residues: CASSYSRQNLNTEAFF.